Following are 9 T cell receptor beta chains from one sample sequenced in a study of neoadjuvant anti-PD-1 for oral cavity cancer. Libraries were prepared by immunoSEQ multiplex PCR; TCRdb keeps only in-frame clonotypes and omits some of them. The sample has around 81,000 clones, 84% seen once; the top ten hold about 3.1%. The starting material was PBMCs, obtained before nivolumab (anti-PD-1) treatment. The origin of the receptors is a person between 40 and 85 years old with oral cavity squamous cell carcinoma.

This clone was seen a single time. The chain carries TRBV10-3 and TRBJ1-5, with D possibly matching TRBD1 (6 bases). Trimming took 4 bases from V and 2 from J, leaving 9 bases between them. Germline V gene sequence: CDR1 ENHRY, CDR2 SYGVKD. This CDR3 is built from 14 residues. The CDR3, as DNA: TGTGCCATCAGTGGACAGGAACGCAATCAGCCCCAGCATTTT. Translated, it gives CAISGQERNQPQHF.

This chain joins TRBV10-3 and TRBJ1-5; 7 bases fit TRBD1. CDR3 size: 15 residues. V lost 4 bases to trimming and J lost 4 bases; unmatched junction nucleotides: 7. Germline values: CDR1 ENHRY, CDR2 SYGVKD. CDR3 loop: CAISAGTESNQPQHF. The CDR3 DNA sequence: TGTGCCATCAGTGCCGGGACAGAGAGTAATCAGCCCCAGCATTTT.

The rearrangement uses TRBV30 and TRBJ1-1, with D unclear. The CDR3 is made up of 13 amino acids. Germline V lookup: CDR1 GTSNPN, CDR2 SVGIG (reference sequence). The V gene lost 0 bases and the J gene lost 1 base, with 6 bases spanning the gap. CDR3 residues: CAWSVRGNTEAFF. For the CDR3, the DNA is TGTGCCTGGAGTGTACGGGGGAACACTGAAGCTTTCTTT.

This clone appeared a single time. DNA of the CDR3: TGTGCCAGCAGTCAAACCGGGACTAGCGGCCCCTACAATGAGCAGTTCTTC. It encodes CASSQTGTSGPYNEQFF. The rearrangement joins TRBV28 to TRBJ2-1, with 11 nucleotides matching TRBD2. The germline gives CDR1 MDHEN, CDR2 SYDVKM. This CDR3 has 17 residues. The J segment lost 2 bases and the V segment lost 5 bases, leaving 8 bases of the junction unmatched.

The chain is built from TRBV28 and TRBJ1-3; the match to TRBD1 covers 8 bases. The CDR3 contains 16 residues. Trimming removed 5 bases from V and 4 bases from J; junction bases left unmatched: 10. The V gene's germline CDR1 is MDHEN and CDR2 SYDVKM. CDR3: CASSIGQGLPGNTIYF. The CDR3 nucleotides read TGTGCCAGCAGTATCGGACAGGGACTACCAGGAAACACCATATATTTT. Complete variable domain (other parts from reference TRBV28 and TRBJ1-3): DVKVTQSSRYLVKRTGEKVFLECVQDMDHENMFWYRQDPGLGLRLIYFSYDVKMKEKGDIPEGYSVSREKKERFSLILESASTNQTSMYLCASSIGQGLPGNTIYFGEGSWLTVV.

The sample holds one count of this clone. The chain carries TRBV7-8 and TRBJ2-1, with 10 bases aligning to TRBD2. Germline V lookup: CDR1 SGHVS, CDR2 FQNEAQ. The CDR3 extends over 16 amino acids. The ends lost 1 base at V and 2 bases at J; junction bases unmatched: 2. The CDR3 sequence: CASSLGTSGTYNEQFF. For the CDR3, the DNA is TGTGCCAGCAGCTTAGGGACTAGCGGAACCTACAATGAGCAGTTCTTC.

This clone was observed once. The rearrangement uses TRBV27 and TRBJ2-5; 9 bases match TRBD2. This CDR3 contains 15 residues. Trimming took 3 bases from V and 5 from J; bases not matched to a gene: 7. CDR1 and CDR2 (germline): MNHEY, SMNVEV (reference sequence). As DNA, the CDR3 is TGTGCCAGCAGTTTTTCTAGCGGGGACTACGAGACCCAGTACTTC. As protein: CASSFSSGDYETQYF.

As regards this clone: The junction departs from the called germline gene at one end, perhaps through a read error. The V and J genes are TRBV29-1 and TRBJ2-2, with 9 nucleotides matching TRBD2. Per germline, CDR1 SQVTM and CDR2 ANQGSEA. This CDR3 region has 15 residues. In DNA, the CDR3 is TGCAGCCCCGACCTGGTAGCGGGAGTTGAGCGGGGAGCTGTTTTT. Amino acids: CSPDLVAGVERGAVF.

The rearrangement joins TRBV9 to TRBJ2-2; TRBD1 aligns across 9 bases. CDR3 length: 15 amino acids. Trimming removed 5 bases from V and 6 bases from J; junction bases left unmatched: 8. Looked up from germline, CDR1 is SGDLS and CDR2 is YYNGEE. CDR3: CASRGLQGASGELFF. DNA of the CDR3: TGTGCCAGCAGAGGACTACAGGGGGCGTCCGGGGAGCTGTTTTTT. Full variable domain (remainder filled in from reference TRBV9 and TRBJ2-2): DSGVTQTPKHLITATGQRVTLRCSPRSGDLSVYWYQQSLDQGLQFLIQYYNGEERAKGNILERFSAQQFPDLHSELNLSSLELGDSALYFCASRGLQGASGELFFGEGSRLTVL.